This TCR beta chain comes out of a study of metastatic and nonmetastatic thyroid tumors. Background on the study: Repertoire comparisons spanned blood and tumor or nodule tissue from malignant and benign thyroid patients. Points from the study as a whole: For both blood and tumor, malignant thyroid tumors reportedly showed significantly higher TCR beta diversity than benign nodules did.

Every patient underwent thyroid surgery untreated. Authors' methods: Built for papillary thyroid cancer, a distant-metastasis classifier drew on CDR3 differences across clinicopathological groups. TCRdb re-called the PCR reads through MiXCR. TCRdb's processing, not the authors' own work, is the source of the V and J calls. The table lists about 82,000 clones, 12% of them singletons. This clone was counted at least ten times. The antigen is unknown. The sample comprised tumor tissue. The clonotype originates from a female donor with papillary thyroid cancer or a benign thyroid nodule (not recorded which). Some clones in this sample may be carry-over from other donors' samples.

CDR3: CASSIVGRDGYTF. In nucleotides, the CDR3 is TGTGCCAGTAGTATAGTCGGGCGAGATGGCTACACCTTC. The rearrangement joins TRBV19 to TRBJ1-2; D is undetermined. This CDR3 has 13 residues. Germline values: CDR1 LNHDA, CDR2 SQIVND (reference sequence). V was pared by 1 base and J by 6 bases, with 9 bases between.